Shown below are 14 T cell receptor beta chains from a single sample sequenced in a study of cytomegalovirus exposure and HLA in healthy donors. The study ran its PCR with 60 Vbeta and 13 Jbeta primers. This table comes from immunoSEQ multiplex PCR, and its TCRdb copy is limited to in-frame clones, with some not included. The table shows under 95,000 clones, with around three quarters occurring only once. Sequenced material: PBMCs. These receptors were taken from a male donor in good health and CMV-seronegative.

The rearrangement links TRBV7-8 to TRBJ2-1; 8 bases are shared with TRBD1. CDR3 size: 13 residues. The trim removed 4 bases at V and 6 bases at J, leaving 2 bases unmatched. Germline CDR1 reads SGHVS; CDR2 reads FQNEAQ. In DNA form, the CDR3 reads TGTGCCAGCAGCTCGGACAGGGTCAATGAGCAGTTCTTC. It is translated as CASSSDRVNEQFF.

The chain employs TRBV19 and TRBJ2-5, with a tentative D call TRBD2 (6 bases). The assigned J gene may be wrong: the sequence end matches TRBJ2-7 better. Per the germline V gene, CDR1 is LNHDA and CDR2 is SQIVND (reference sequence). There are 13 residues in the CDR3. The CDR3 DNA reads TGTGCCAGTAGTATGACGGGGGTCGACGAGCAGTACTTC. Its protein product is CASSMTGVDEQYF.

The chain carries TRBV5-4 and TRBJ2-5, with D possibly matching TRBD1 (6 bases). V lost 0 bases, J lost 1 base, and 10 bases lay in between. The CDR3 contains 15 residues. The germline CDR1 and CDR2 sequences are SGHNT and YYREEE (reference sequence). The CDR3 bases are TGTGCCAGCAGCTTGGGACAGGTGATCCAAGAGACCCAGTACTTC. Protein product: CASSLGQVIQETQYF.

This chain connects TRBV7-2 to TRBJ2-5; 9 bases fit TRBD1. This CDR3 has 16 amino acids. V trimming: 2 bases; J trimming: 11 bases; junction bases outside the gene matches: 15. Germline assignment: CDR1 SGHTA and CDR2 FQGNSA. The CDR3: CASSLRPGQGRGEQYF. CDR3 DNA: TGTGCCAGCAGCTTAAGACCGGGACAGGGAAGGGGTGAGCAGTACTTC.

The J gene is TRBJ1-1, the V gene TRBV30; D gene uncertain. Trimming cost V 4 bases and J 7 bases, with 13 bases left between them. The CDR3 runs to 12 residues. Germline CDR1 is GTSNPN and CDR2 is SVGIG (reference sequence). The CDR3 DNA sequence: TGTGCCTGGAAAAACCCTTCGGGTGAAGCTTTCTTT. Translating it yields CAWKNPSGEAFF.

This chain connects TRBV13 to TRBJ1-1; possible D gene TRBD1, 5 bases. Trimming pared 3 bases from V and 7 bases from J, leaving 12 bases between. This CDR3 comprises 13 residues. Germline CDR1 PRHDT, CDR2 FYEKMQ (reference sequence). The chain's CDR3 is CASSLLRGGEAFF. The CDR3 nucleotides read TGTGCCAGCAGCTTGTTGCGGGGCGGTGAAGCTTTCTTT.

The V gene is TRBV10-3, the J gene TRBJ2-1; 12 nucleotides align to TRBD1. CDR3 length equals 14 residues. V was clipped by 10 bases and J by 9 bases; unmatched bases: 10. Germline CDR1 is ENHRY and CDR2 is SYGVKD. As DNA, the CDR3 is TGTGCCACCAGGGGGACAGGGGGCTCGAGTGAGCAGTTCTTC. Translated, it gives CATRGTGGSSEQFF.

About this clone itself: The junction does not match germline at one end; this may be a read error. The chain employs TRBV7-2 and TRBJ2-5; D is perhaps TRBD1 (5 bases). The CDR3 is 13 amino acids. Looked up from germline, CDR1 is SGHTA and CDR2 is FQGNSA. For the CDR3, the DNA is TGTGCCAGCAGCTTACTCAGGACATCGGTAGCTAACTTC. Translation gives CASSLLRTSVANF. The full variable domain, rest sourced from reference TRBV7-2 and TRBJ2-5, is GAGVSQSPSNKVTEKGKDVELRCDPISGHTALYWYRQSLGQGLEFLIYFQGNSAPDKSGLPSDRFSAERTGGSVSTLTIQRTQQEDSAVYLCASSLLRTSVANFGPGTRLLVL.

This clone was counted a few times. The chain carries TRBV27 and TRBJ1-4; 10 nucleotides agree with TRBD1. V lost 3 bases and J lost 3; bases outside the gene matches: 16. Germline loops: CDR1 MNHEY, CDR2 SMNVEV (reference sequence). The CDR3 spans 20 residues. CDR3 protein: CASSFVGQGTIEVANEKLFF. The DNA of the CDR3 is TGTGCCAGCAGTTTTGTGGGACAGGGGACCATCGAAGTGGCTAATGAAAAACTGTTTTTT. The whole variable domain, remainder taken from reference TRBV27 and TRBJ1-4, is EAQVTQNPRYLITVTGKKLTVTCSQNMNHEYMSWYRQDPGLGLRQIYYSMNVEVTDKGDVPEGYKVSRKEKRNFPLILESPSPNQTSLYFCASSFVGQGTIEVANEKLFFGSGTQLSVL.

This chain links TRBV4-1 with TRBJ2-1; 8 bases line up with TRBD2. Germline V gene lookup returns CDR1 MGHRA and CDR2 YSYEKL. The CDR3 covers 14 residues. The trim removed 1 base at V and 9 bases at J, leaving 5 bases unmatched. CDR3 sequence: CASSQAGREGEQFF. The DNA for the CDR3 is TGCGCCAGCAGCCAAGCCGGGAGGGAGGGTGAGCAGTTCTTC.

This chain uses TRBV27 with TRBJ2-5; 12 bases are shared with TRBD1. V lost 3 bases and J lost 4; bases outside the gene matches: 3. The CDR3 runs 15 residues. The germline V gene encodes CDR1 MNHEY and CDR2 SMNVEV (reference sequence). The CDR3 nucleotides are TGTGCCAGCAGTTTCGGGACAGGGGGCCGAGAGACCCAGTACTTC. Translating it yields CASSFGTGGRETQYF.

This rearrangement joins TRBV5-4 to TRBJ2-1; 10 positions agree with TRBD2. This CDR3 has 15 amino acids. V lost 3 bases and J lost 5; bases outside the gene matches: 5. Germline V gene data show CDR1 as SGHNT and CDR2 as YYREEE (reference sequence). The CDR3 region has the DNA TGTGCCAGCAGCTCGACTAGCGGGCGACACAATGAGCAGTTCTTC. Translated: CASSSTSGRHNEQFF.

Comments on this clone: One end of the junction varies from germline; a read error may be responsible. This CDR3 reads CSSSLHVLSGRDYEQYF. The CDR3 nucleotides read TGTTCCAGCAGCTTACACGTATTGAGCGGGAGGGACTACGAGCAGTACTTC. This rearrangement joins TRBV7-3 to TRBJ2-7, with 10 bases aligning to TRBD2. Germline CDR1 reads SGHTA; CDR2 reads FQGTGA. The CDR3 has 17 amino acids.

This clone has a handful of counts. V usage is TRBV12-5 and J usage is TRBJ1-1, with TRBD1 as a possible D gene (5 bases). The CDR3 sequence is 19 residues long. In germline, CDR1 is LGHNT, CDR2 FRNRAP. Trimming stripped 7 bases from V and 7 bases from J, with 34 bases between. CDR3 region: CASALDLVWGQQVIYEAFF. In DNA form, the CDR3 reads TGTGCTAGTGCCCTTGATTTGGTTTGGGGTCAACAGGTGATTTATGAAGCTTTCTTT. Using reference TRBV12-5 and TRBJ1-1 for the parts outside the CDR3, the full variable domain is DARVTQTPRHKVTEMGQEVTMRCQPILGHNTVFWYRQTMMQGLELLAYFRNRAPLDDSGMPKDRFSAEMPDATLATLKIQPSEPRDSAVYFCASALDLVWGQQVIYEAFFGQGTRLTVV.